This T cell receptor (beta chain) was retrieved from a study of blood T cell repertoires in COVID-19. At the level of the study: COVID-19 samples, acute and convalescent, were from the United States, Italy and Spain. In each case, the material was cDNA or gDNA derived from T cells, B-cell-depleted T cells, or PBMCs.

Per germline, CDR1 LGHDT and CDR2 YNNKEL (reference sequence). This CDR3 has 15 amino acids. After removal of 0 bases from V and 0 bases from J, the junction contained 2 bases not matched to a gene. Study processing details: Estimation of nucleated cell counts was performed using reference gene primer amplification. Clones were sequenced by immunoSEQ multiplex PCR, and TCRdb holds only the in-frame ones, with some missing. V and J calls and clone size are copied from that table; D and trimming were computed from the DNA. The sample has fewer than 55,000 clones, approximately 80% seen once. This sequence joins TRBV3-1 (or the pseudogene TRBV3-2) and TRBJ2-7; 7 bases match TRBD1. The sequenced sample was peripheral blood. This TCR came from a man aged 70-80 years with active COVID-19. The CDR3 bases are TGTGCCAGCAGCCAAGATCGGGACAGCTCCTACGAGCAGTACTTC. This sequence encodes CASSQDRDSSYEQYF.